Listed here is a single TCR beta chain. This entry belongs to a study of shared clonotypes between healthy human individuals. Study at large: Donors had three CD4 naive, three CD4 memory, two CD8 naive and one CD8 memory plate apiece.

It was into CD45RA+ naive and CD45RA-negative memory subsets that the CD4+ cells were split. V was clipped by 6 bases and J by 9 bases; unmatched bases: 8. This CDR3 is 14 amino acids long. CDR1 is MNHEY, CDR2 SVGAGI, per germline. Repertoires were generated with immunoSEQ multiplex PCR, while TCRdb's copy carries only in-frame clones and drops some. Of about 1 million clones detected, roughly 75% appear once; the ten largest clones hold over 1.3%. Sequencing used memory CD4+ T cells sorted from blood. The subset is: CD45RA-negative fraction. This chain connects TRBV6-5 to TRBJ2-2, with 9 bases fitting TRBD2. This TCR was sampled from a man between 18 and 29 years old in good health. The CDR3 nucleotides read TGTGCCAGCAGCCCCGGGACTAGCCTGAGGGAGCTGTTTTTT. Protein product: CASSPGTSLRELFF.